The clone carrying this T cell receptor (beta chain) was counted once. Some clones are missing from TCRdb's copy, which holds only in-frame ones; the method was immunoSEQ multiplex PCR. The profile shows some 31,000 clones, about 92% of them singletons. The data stem from a study of T cell changes during pregnancy in multiple sclerosis. CDR1 is SGHRS, CDR2 YFSETQ, per germline. This CDR3 spans 16 amino acids. Between the trimmed V and J ends, which lost 4 bases and 2 bases, there was a span of 17 bases. The specimen comprised CD4+ T cells from peripheral blood mononuclear cells, sampled in the second trimester of pregnancy. This sequence was found in a female donor in good health, enrolled as a control in a pregnancy study. This chain joins TRBV5-1 and TRBJ2-3; a possible D gene is TRBD1 (6 bases). The CDR3 nucleotides read TGCGCCAGCAGCCTAAAAACAGGGAGCCCCACAGATACGCAGTATTTT. Its translation: CASSLKTGSPTDTQYF.